What follows are 21 T cell receptor beta chains derived from one specimen sequenced in a study of neoadjuvant nivolumab and ipilimumab in lung cancer. Libraries were prepared by immunoSEQ multiplex PCR; TCRdb keeps only in-frame clonotypes and omits some of them. The data contain some 25,000 clones, about three quarters of them singletons. The sample was tumor tissue, taken after neoadjuvant nivolumab, alone or with ipilimumab, at or shortly before surgery. The origin of the receptors is an adult with non-small cell lung cancer.

DNA for the CDR3: TGTGCCTGGAGTGTACTACCTCCGAACACTGAAGCTTTCTTT. Protein sequence: CAWSVLPPNTEAFF. The chain is built from TRBV30 and TRBJ1-1, with D uncertain. Per the germline V gene, CDR1 is GTSNPN and CDR2 is SVGIG (reference sequence). V lost 0 bases to trimming and J lost 1 base, with 9 bases between them. The CDR3 is 14 residues long.

Only one count was recorded for this clone. The rearrangement joins TRBV5-1 to TRBJ2-5, with no clear D. The germline V gene has CDR1 SGHRS and CDR2 YFSETQ. The V gene lost 7 bases and the J gene lost 4 bases, with 17 bases spanning the gap. The length of the CDR3 is 14 residues. CDR3 in amino acids: CASGSFPPPETQYF. CDR3 sequence (DNA): TGCGCCAGCGGCAGCTTCCCACCGCCAGAGACCCAGTACTTC. Variable domain in full (rest from reference TRBV5-1 and TRBJ2-5): KAGVTQTPRYLIKTRGQQVTLSCSPISGHRSVSWYQQTPGQGLQFLFEYFSETQRNKGNFPGRFSGRQFSNSRSEMNVSTLELGDSALYLCASGSFPPPETQYFGPGTRLLVL.

CDR3 protein: CASSLVGGENYGYTF. The CDR3 nucleotides read TGTGCCAGCAGCTTGGTAGGGGGGGAGAACTATGGCTACACCTTC. The chain couples TRBV7-9 to TRBJ1-2; a weak D match, TRBD1 (6 bases). The length of the CDR3 is 15 residues. Trimming shortened V by 3 bases and J by 2 bases, and 13 bases separated the two germline ends. CDR1 and CDR2 (germline): SEHNR, FQNEAQ (reference sequence).

J is TRBJ2-7 and V is TRBV6-5, with 7 positions matching TRBD2. There are 13 residues in the CDR3. CDR1 and CDR2 from the germline V gene are MNHEY and SVGAGI. Trimming at V came to 0 bases and at J to 7 bases, leaving 3 bases not matched to a gene. The CDR3 DNA is TGTGCCAGCAGTTACTCGGGGGGGTGGGAGCAGTACTTC. Protein sequence: CASSYSGGWEQYF.

The chain is built from TRBV5-1 and TRBJ2-7; TRBD1 matches 8 bases. CDR3 length equals 14 residues. Germline V CDR1 and CDR2: SGHRS, YFSETQ. J lost 0 bases, V lost 4 bases, and 3 bases had no gene match. Written as DNA, the CDR3 is TGCGCCAGCAGCAAAGGACAGGGCTCCTACGAGCAGTACTTC. It is translated as CASSKGQGSYEQYF.

The chain couples TRBV7-9 to TRBJ1-2; D is uncertain. Germline V gene data show CDR1 as SEHNR and CDR2 as FQNEAQ (reference sequence). The V end lost 0 bases, the J end lost 8 bases, and 13 bases lay between the germline ends. This CDR3 spans 14 amino acids. The CDR3 bases are TGTGCCAGCAGCTTAGCGGTCAGCGGGTTAGGCTACACCTTC. This codes for CASSLAVSGLGYTF.

The chain couples TRBV7-3 to TRBJ1-2, with D possibly TRBD1 on 5 matching bases. Germline CDR1 is SGHTA and CDR2 is FQGTGA. This CDR3 comprises 13 residues. The ends were cut back, 2 bases at V and 8 bases at J, with 12 bases in the middle. CDR3 in DNA: TGTGCCAGCAGCTTATCCCAGGGAGGGGGCTACACCTTC. Translation gives CASSLSQGGGYTF.

The V call is TRBV2, the J call TRBJ2-7; 7 bases are a match to TRBD2. With 6 bases clipped from V and 2 bases from J, the junction kept 4 bases outside the gene matches. The V gene's germline CDR1 is SNHLY and CDR2 FYNNEI. CDR3 length: 13 residues. CDR3 residues: CASRSSGPYEQYF. CDR3 nucleotide sequence: TGTGCCAGCAGGAGTAGCGGGCCCTACGAGCAGTACTTC.

The chain couples TRBV10-2 to TRBJ2-7; 8 nucleotides agree with TRBD1. Germline V gene lookup returns CDR1 WSHSY and CDR2 SAAADI. The CDR3 is 15 residues long. V dropped 0 bases and J dropped 8; count of bases not matched to a gene: 9. CDR3 in DNA: TGCGCCAGCAGTGAGTCAGTGGACAGGGATATGAAGCAGTACTTC. It encodes CASSESVDRDMKQYF.

This chain links TRBV2 with TRBJ1-1, with no clear D. This CDR3 region has 13 residues. Per germline, CDR1 SNHLY and CDR2 FYNNEI. V shed 5 bases and J shed 0 bases, with 7 bases lying between them. The CDR3, as DNA: TGTGCCAGCAGTTTAACCCTGAACACTGAAGCTTTCTTT. Translating it yields CASSLTLNTEAFF.

The rearrangement links TRBV30 to TRBJ1-6, with TRBD1 matching 8 bases. Germline-derived CDR1 and CDR2 are GTSNPN and SVGIG (reference sequence). J was trimmed by 9 bases and V by 1 base; bases with no gene match: 11. This CDR3 is 16 amino acids long. CDR3 sequence: CAWSDTGTGKLSPLHF. CDR3 DNA: TGTGCCTGGAGTGACACCGGGACAGGAAAACTTTCACCCCTCCACTTT.

This clone has only one observation. The chain joins TRBV7-9 to TRBJ2-5, with D tentatively TRBD2 (5 bases). CDR1 SEHNR and CDR2 FQNEAQ come from the germline V gene (reference sequence). The CDR3 sequence is 14 residues long. V was trimmed by 1 base and J by 3 bases, leaving 9 bases between them. The CDR3 DNA is TGTGCCAGCAGCTTAGGGACTTTAAAAGAGACCCAGTACTTC. Residues: CASSLGTLKETQYF.

The genes are TRBV10-3 and TRBJ1-6; weak D call: TRBD1 (5 bases). Germline lookup yields CDR1 ENHRY and CDR2 SYGVKD. This CDR3 contains 14 residues. Between the trimmed V and J ends, which lost 8 bases and 8 bases, there was a span of 16 bases. The CDR3 reads CAIGGTTSDSPLHF. The CDR3 DNA is TGTGCCATCGGAGGGACGACCTCTGATTCACCCCTCCACTTT.

The chain employs TRBV11-2 and TRBJ1-1; the D is unclear. The CDR3 has 13 amino acids. Germline CDR1 SGHAT, CDR2 FQNNGV. V was trimmed by 3 bases and J by 0 bases, leaving 5 bases between them. The CDR3 region has the DNA TGTGCCAGCAGCTTGGAGGTGAACACTGAAGCTTTCTTT. Translating it yields CASSLEVNTEAFF.

The CDR3 DNA follows: TGTGCCAGCAGTGTTGTACAGGCTTGGTCCGAGCAGTACTTC. It encodes CASSVVQAWSEQYF. The V gene is TRBV6-1, the J gene TRBJ2-7; D perhaps matches TRBD1 (5 bases). Trimming removed 4 bases at V and 6 bases at J, with 16 bases between. Germline V CDR1 and CDR2: MNHNS, SASEGT. This CDR3 has 14 residues.

V is TRBV19 and J is TRBJ2-3, with D perhaps being TRBD1 or TRBD2 (5 bases each). This CDR3 spans 15 amino acids. V was clipped by 1 base and J by 2 bases, with 10 bases between them. Germline lookup yields CDR1 LNHDA and CDR2 SQIVND (reference sequence). CDR3 loop: CASSIGGGPTDTQYF. The CDR3 DNA is TGTGCCAGTAGTATAGGGGGCGGGCCCACAGATACGCAGTATTTT.

The rearrangement uses TRBV10-3 and TRBJ1-2; D is possibly TRBD1 (5 bases). The CDR3 has 14 amino acids. V lost 2 bases to trimming and J lost 5 bases, with 12 bases between them. Germline assignment: CDR1 ENHRY and CDR2 SYGVKD. CDR3 nucleotide sequence: TGTGCCATCAGTGAGAGGCAGGGTGCATATGGCTACACCTTC. Encoded protein: CAISERQGAYGYTF.

The J gene is TRBJ1-4, the V gene TRBV18, with D tentatively TRBD1 (5 bases). V was trimmed by 6 bases and J by 4 bases, leaving 18 bases between them. The CDR3 consists of 16 residues. The germline V gene encodes CDR1 KGHSH and CDR2 LQKENI. The CDR3 here is CASSPRPVRGNEKLFF. For the CDR3, the DNA is TGTGCCAGCTCCCCTAGGCCCGTGAGGGGTAATGAAAAACTGTTTTTT.

J is TRBJ1-2 and V is TRBV28; TRBD1 matches at 7 bases. The CDR3 runs 17 residues. Germline CDR1 MDHEN, CDR2 SYDVKM. The V gene end was trimmed by 6 bases and the J gene end by 2 bases; junction bases not matched to a gene: 15. CDR3 residues: CASSPPRGGAENYGYTF. CDR3 DNA: TGTGCCAGCAGCCCGCCCCGAGGGGGCGCTGAGAACTATGGCTACACCTTC.

The chain couples TRBV5-6 to TRBJ1-1; D is unclear. V lost 2 bases and J 4 bases, leaving 9 bases between the germline ends. CDR1 is SGHDT, CDR2 YYEEEE, per germline. This CDR3 spans 13 amino acids. The CDR3 is CASSFRRGTEAFF. The CDR3 DNA follows: TGTGCCAGCAGCTTTCGCCGGGGCACTGAAGCTTTCTTT.

The rearrangement links TRBV7-2 to TRBJ1-2; D is uncertain. Germline CDR1 and CDR2: SGHTA and FQGNSA. The CDR3 runs 13 residues. V shed 4 bases and J shed 6 bases, with 12 bases lying between them. The CDR3 loop is CASSSRRGDGYTF. The CDR3 bases are TGTGCCAGCAGCTCCCGACGAGGCGATGGCTACACCTTC. Together with reference TRBV7-2 and TRBJ1-2, the CDR3 gives the full variable domain: GAGVSQSPSNKVTEKGKDVELRCDPISGHTALYWYRQSLGQGLEFLIYFQGNSAPDKSGLPSDRFSAERTGGSVSTLTIQRTQQEDSAVYLCASSSRRGDGYTFGSGTRLTVV.